These 22 T cell receptor beta chains were sequenced from one sample in a study of T-cell memory formation after mild COVID-19 listed by TCRdb under 2021. Library preparation employed 5' RACE. The sequencer was an Illumina NovaSeq 6000. TCRdb reworked the public reads: Q25 trimming with fastp, MiXCR clone assembly, productive beta chains retained. Here each entry gathers all rows of one CDR3 protein and keeps the most common genes and DNA. This sample lists 55,000 to 65,000 distinct CDR3 sequences; more than 9% were detected once. Less than 1.5% of the sample goes to the ten largest clones. Input material: PBMCs or a T cell subset sorted from them (not recorded which). These receptors were taken from a man aged 18 to 29 who had mild COVID-19 (a few samples of this study predate the infection). The sample titles of this study are shuffled in the database, so cell type and time point are left out; the donor was told from shared clones.

This clonotype occurred many times. V and J are TRBV7-2 and TRBJ2-5; 9 bases fit TRBD2. Germline CDR1 is SGHTA and CDR2 is FQGNSA. The CDR3 is made up of 16 amino acids. J lost 5 bases, V lost 2 bases, and 9 bases had no gene match. The CDR3 spells CASSLRPAGGGETQYF. Written as DNA, the CDR3 is TGTGCCAGCAGCTTAAGGCCAGCGGGGGGAGGCGAGACCCAGTACTTC.

The CDR3 nucleotides are TGTGCCAGCAGCTCGACTGACCCTAGCGGGGTTTCTAGCACAGATACGCAGTATTTT. It yields the protein CASSSTDPSGVSSTDTQYF. This chain uses TRBV11-3 with TRBJ2-3, with TRBD2 matching over 9 bases. The ends lost 4 bases at V and 0 bases at J; junction bases unmatched: 14. Germline V lookup: CDR1 SGHNT, CDR2 YENEEA. The CDR3 has 19 amino acids.

This clonotype showed up just a few times. This chain connects TRBV5-4 to TRBJ2-7; D is uncertain. CDR3 length: 13 amino acids. Trimming removed 2 bases at V and 7 bases at J, with 13 bases between. Germline V gene lookup returns CDR1 SGHNT and CDR2 YYREEE (reference sequence). CDR3 DNA sequence: TGTGCCAGCAGCTTCTCCTGGGAAGGTGAGCAGTACTTC. This sequence encodes CASSFSWEGEQYF.

V is TRBV18 and J is TRBJ2-7; tentatively, D is TRBD1 or TRBD2 (5 bases each). The CDR3 length is 14 residues. Germline V gene data show CDR1 as KGHSH and CDR2 as LQKENI. V was clipped by 3 bases and J by 4 bases, with 13 bases between them. CDR3 DNA sequence: TGTGCCAGCTCACCCGGGTGGGGGAAGTACGAGCAGTACTTC. This sequence encodes CASSPGWGKYEQYF. The variable domain in full, with the rest retrieved from reference TRBV18 and TRBJ2-7, is NAGVMQNPRHLVRRRGQEARLRCSPMKGHSHVYWYRQLPEEGLKFMVYLQKENIIDESGMPKERFSAEFPKEGPSILRIQQVVRGDSAAYFCASSPGWGKYEQYFGPGTRLTVT.

The gene calls are TRBV4-1 and TRBJ1-2; TRBD1 agrees at 7 bases. The CDR3 length is 14 residues. V trimming: 6 bases; J trimming: 5 bases; junction bases outside the gene matches: 9. Germline V CDR1 and CDR2: MGHRA, YSYEKL. CDR3 bases: TGCGCCAGCAGAGATGTCGGGACAGCATATGGCTACACCTTC. Translating gives CASRDVGTAYGYTF.

This sequence joins TRBV7-2 and TRBJ1-2; D is undetermined. This CDR3 is built from 15 residues. The germline V gene encodes CDR1 SGHTA and CDR2 FQGNSA. Trimming shortened V by 2 bases and J by 4 bases, and 14 bases separated the two germline ends. The CDR3 DNA is TGTGCCAGCAGCTTATCCCCCCCGGACGCCTATGGCTACACCTTC. It yields the protein CASSLSPPDAYGYTF.

This chain uses TRBV6-2 or TRBV6-3 with TRBJ1-2; 7 positions agree with TRBD1. Germline assignment: CDR1 MNHEY and CDR2 SVGEGT. The V gene end was trimmed by 8 bases and the J gene end by 5 bases; junction bases not matched to a gene: 8. CDR3 length: 13 residues. The DNA of the CDR3 is TGTGCCAGCGGATACAGGGGTCCTTATGGCTACACCTTC. This codes for CASGYRGPYGYTF.

This clonotype showed up just a few times. This chain uses TRBV30 with TRBJ2-5; the D gene could be TRBD1 or TRBD2 (5 bases each). V was trimmed by 2 bases and J by 5 bases, leaving 9 bases between them. Germline assignment: CDR1 GTSNPN and CDR2 SVGIG (reference sequence). The CDR3 extends over 12 amino acids. The CDR3 here is CAWSMGVETQYF. CDR3 sequence (DNA): TGTGCCTGGAGTATGGGGGTCGAGACCCAGTACTTC. The whole variable domain, filled in from reference TRBV30 and TRBJ2-5, reads SQTIHQWPATLVQPVGSPLSLECTVEGTSNPNLYWYRQAAGRGLQLLFYSVGIGQISSEVPQNLSASRPQDRQFILSSKKLLLSDSGFYLCAWSMGVETQYFGPGTRLLVL.

The chain links TRBV5-1 to TRBJ2-5; TRBD1 matches 7 bases. Germline CDR1 and CDR2: SGHRS and YFSETQ. This CDR3 is built from 13 residues. Losses at the gene ends were 4 bases for V and 5 bases for J; bases not matched to a gene: 5. CDR3 sequence (DNA): TGCGCCAGCAGCACGGACAGGCGTGAGACCCAGTACTTC. Protein product: CASSTDRRETQYF.

The V gene is TRBV7-2, the J gene TRBJ2-5; 8 bases line up with TRBD2. Germline V gives CDR1 SGHTA, CDR2 FQGNSA. The CDR3 loop spans 16 amino acids. V gave up 5 bases and J gave up 1 base; unmatched junction bases: 9. CDR3 sequence reads: CASSREGTPAQETQYF. The CDR3 DNA reads TGTGCCAGCAGCCGGGAGGGAACCCCGGCCCAAGAGACCCAGTACTTC.

This clonotype was recorded many times. The V gene is TRBV3-1, the J gene TRBJ2-3; D uncertain. The germline CDR1 and CDR2 sequences are LGHDT and YNNKEL (reference sequence). The CDR3 runs 12 residues. Trimming took off 6 bases at V and 8 bases at J, with 12 bases between the two ends. Written as DNA, the CDR3 is TGTGCCAGCAGACAACCCCCCGGTACGCAGTATTTT. It encodes CASRQPPGTQYF.

This clonotype has just a few counts. The J gene is TRBJ2-7, the V gene TRBV6-5; D is possibly TRBD2 (5 bases). V gave up 6 bases and J gave up 4 bases, with 16 bases separating them. The CDR3 consists of 14 residues. Per germline, CDR1 MNHEY and CDR2 SVGAGI. The DNA of the CDR3 is TGTGCCAGCAGCCGCGGAGAGGGAAGTTACGAGCAGTACGTC. Protein: CASSRGEGSYEQYV.

The CDR3 spells CASSQRTGTGQPQHF. CDR3 DNA: TGTGCCAGCAGCCAAAGGACGGGGACGGGTCAGCCCCAGCATTTT. The V and J genes are TRBV7-2 and TRBJ1-5, with D perhaps matching TRBD1 (5 bases). Trimming took off 5 bases at V and 6 bases at J, with 17 bases between the two ends. The CDR3 loop spans 15 amino acids. Germline lookup yields CDR1 SGHTA and CDR2 FQGNSA. The whole variable domain, remainder taken from reference TRBV7-2 and TRBJ1-5, is GAGVSQSPSNKVTEKGKDVELRCDPISGHTALYWYRQSLGQGLEFLIYFQGNSAPDKSGLPSDRFSAERTGGSVSTLTIQRTQQEDSAVYLCASSQRTGTGQPQHFGDGTRLSIL.

Only a few counts were recorded for this clonotype. The V and J genes are TRBV7-9 and TRBJ1-2, with unresolved D. This CDR3 has 12 residues. Germline V gene data show CDR1 as SEHNR and CDR2 as FQNEAQ (reference sequence). Between the trimmed V and J ends, which lost 4 bases and 7 bases, there was a span of 10 bases. The CDR3 is CASSSTDLGYTF. The CDR3 DNA sequence: TGTGCCAGCAGCTCTACGGACCTTGGCTACACCTTC.

This clonotype was observed many times. The rearrangement links TRBV28 to TRBJ2-5, with D unclear. The ends were cut back, 2 bases at V and 4 bases at J, with 8 bases in the middle. This CDR3 comprises 13 residues. Germline loops: CDR1 MDHEN, CDR2 SYDVKM. For the CDR3, the DNA is TGTGCCAGCAGTTTAATTCGACGAGAGACCCAGTACTTC. Its translation is CASSLIRRETQYF.

As DNA, the CDR3 is TGTGCCAGCAGTTTCGACAGGGGAACTGAAAAACTGTTTTTT. It yields the protein CASSFDRGTEKLFF. This sequence joins TRBV7-9 and TRBJ1-4, with 8 bases aligning to TRBD1. The germline CDR1 and CDR2 sequences are SEHNR and FQNEAQ (reference sequence). The CDR3 is made up of 14 amino acids. V lost 6 bases and J lost 7; bases outside the gene matches: 7.

This clonotype occurred many times. The chain has TRBV7-2 and TRBJ2-3; D not certain. CDR1 SGHTA and CDR2 FQGNSA come from the germline V gene. Deletions cut 6 bases from V and 0 bases from J, with 7 bases between. The CDR3 covers 13 residues. CDR3 in DNA: TGTGCCAGCAGAGGCCCTAGCACAGATACGCAGTATTTT. Translation: CASRGPSTDTQYF. Combining the CDR3 with reference TRBV7-2 and TRBJ2-3 gives the whole variable domain GAGVSQSPSNKVTEKGKDVELRCDPISGHTALYWYRQSLGQGLEFLIYFQGNSAPDKSGLPSDRFSAERTGGSVSTLTIQRTQQEDSAVYLCASRGPSTDTQYFGPGTRLTVL.

The V call is TRBV12-3 or TRBV12-4, the J call TRBJ2-2, with D unclear. The germline V and J ends were trimmed by 3 bases and 0 bases, with 2 bases remaining between them. The CDR3 contains 13 residues. The CDR3 sequence: CASSLTNTGELFF. DNA of the CDR3: TGTGCCAGCAGTTTGACGAACACCGGGGAGCTGTTTTTT.

This clonotype has ten or more counts. The chain links TRBV20-1 to TRBJ2-7; 8 bases map to TRBD1. The CDR3 has 13 amino acids. Germline V gene sequence: CDR1 DFQATT, CDR2 SNEGSKA (reference sequence). The V gene end was trimmed by 2 bases and the J gene end by 3 bases; junction bases not matched to a gene: 3. CDR3 sequence reads: CSARHTGGYEQYF. CDR3 nucleotides: TGCAGTGCTAGACATACAGGGGGCTACGAGCAGTACTTC.

This clonotype came up a few times. The rearrangement links TRBV5-1 to TRBJ2-2; D gene unclear. Germline assignment: CDR1 SGHRS and CDR2 YFSETQ. Trimming took 3 bases from V and 4 from J, leaving 16 bases between them. This CDR3 spans 16 amino acids. The CDR3 reads CASSSPEKAGTGELFF. The DNA of the CDR3 is TGCGCCAGCAGCTCCCCAGAGAAGGCTGGCACCGGGGAGCTGTTTTTT. Variable domain in full (rest from reference TRBV5-1 and TRBJ2-2): KAGVTQTPRYLIKTRGQQVTLSCSPISGHRSVSWYQQTPGQGLQFLFEYFSETQRNKGNFPGRFSGRQFSNSRSEMNVSTLELGDSALYLCASSSPEKAGTGELFFGEGSRLTVL.

At least ten counts were recorded for this clonotype. V and J are TRBV19 and TRBJ2-7; no clear D gene. V was pared by 4 bases and J by 6 bases, with 13 bases between. Germline CDR1 LNHDA, CDR2 SQIVND (reference sequence). This CDR3 contains 13 residues. CDR3 protein: CASSRDFLGEQYF. Here the CDR3 DNA reads TGTGCCAGTAGTAGAGACTTTCTGGGCGAGCAGTACTTC.

This clonotype was picked up a small number of times. Sequence at one end of the junction differs from germline and may be a read error. This chain joins TRBV20-1 and TRBJ1-3; D might be TRBD1 (5 bases). Germline V gene sequence: CDR1 DFQATT, CDR2 SNEGSKA (reference sequence). This CDR3 is built from 18 residues. The chain's CDR3 is CSAKDVARGPARGDTIYF. Written as DNA, the CDR3 is TGCAGTGCCAAAGACGTGGCGAGGGGCCCCGCGCGTGGAGACACCATATATTTT.